The clone carrying this T cell receptor (beta chain) was seen at least ten times. The entry originates in a study of Graves' ophthalmopathy and Graves' hyperthyroidism. Investigators amplified TCR beta CDR3 regions from RNA transcripts. Second-round multiplex PCR came after a first-round RT-PCR that employed HTBI primers. TCRdb re-derived calls from the multiplex PCR reads in MiXCR, one entry per CDR3 protein. The sample yields roughly 600,000 distinct CDR3 sequences, roughly 39% seen once. The sequence came from an adult man with Graves' hyperthyroidism. Sequenced: peripheral blood or thyroid tissue (not recorded which).

CDR3 region: CASSQTGALQETQYF. In DNA, the CDR3 is TGCGCCAGCAGCCAAACCGGGGCCCTACAAGAGACCCAGTACTTC. V is TRBV5-1 and J is TRBJ2-5, with D possibly called TRBD1 or TRBD2 (5 bases each). V was clipped by 4 bases and J by 2 bases, with 15 bases between them. The germline gives CDR1 SGHRS, CDR2 YFSETQ. CDR3 size: 15 residues.